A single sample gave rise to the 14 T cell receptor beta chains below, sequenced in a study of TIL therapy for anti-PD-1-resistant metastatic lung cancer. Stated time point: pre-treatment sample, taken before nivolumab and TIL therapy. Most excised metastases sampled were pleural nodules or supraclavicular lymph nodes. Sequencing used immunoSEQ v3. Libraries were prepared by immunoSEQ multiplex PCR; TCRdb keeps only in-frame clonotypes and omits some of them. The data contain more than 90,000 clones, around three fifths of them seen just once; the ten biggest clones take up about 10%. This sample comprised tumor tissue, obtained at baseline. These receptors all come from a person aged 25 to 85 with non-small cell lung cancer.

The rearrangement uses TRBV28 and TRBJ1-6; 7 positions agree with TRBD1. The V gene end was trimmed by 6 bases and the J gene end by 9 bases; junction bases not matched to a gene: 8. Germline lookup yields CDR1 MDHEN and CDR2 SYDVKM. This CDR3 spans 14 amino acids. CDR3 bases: TGTGCCAGCAGCCAACCGGCAGGGGGTTCACCCCTCCACTTT. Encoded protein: CASSQPAGGSPLHF. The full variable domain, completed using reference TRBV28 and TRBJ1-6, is DVKVTQSSRYLVKRTGEKVFLECVQDMDHENMFWYRQDPGLGLRLIYFSYDVKMKEKGDIPEGYSVSREKKERFSLILESASTNQTSMYLCASSQPAGGSPLHFGNGTRLTVT.

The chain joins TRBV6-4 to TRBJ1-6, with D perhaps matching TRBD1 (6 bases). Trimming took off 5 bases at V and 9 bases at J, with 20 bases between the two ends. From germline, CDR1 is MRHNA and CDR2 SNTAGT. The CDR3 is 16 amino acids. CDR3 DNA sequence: TGTGCCAGCAGTCAATGGACAGCCGGATCGCGTTCACCCCTCCACTTT. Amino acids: CASSQWTAGSRSPLHF.

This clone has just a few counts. CDR3 loop: CASRYSGELFF. The CDR3 DNA reads TGTGCCAGCAGATATTCCGGGGAGCTGTTTTTT. The rearrangement joins TRBV12-3 or TRBV12-4 to TRBJ2-2; D call uncertain. V lost 6 bases and J lost 6, with 5 bases in between. This CDR3 is 11 amino acids long.

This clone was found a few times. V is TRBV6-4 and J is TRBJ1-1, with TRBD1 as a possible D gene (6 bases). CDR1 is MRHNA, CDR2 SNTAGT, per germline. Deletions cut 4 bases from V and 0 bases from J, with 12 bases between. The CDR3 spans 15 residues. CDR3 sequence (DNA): TGTGCCAGCAGTGTCCAGGGGAGTATGAACACTGAAGCTTTCTTT. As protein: CASSVQGSMNTEAFF.

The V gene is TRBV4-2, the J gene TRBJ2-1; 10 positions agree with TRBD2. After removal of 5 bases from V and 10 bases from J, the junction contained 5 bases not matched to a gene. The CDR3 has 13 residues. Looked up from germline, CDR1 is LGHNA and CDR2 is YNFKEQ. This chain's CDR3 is CASSGNSGGEQFF. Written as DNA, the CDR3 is TGTGCCAGCAGCGGTAATAGCGGGGGGGAGCAGTTCTTC.

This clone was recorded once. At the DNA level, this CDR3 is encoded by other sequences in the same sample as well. CDR3 nucleotides: TGCGCCAGCAGCTCTGCAGGGTCTGGAAACACCATATATTTT. Encoded protein: CASSSAGSGNTIYF. The rearrangement uses TRBV5-1 and TRBJ1-3; perhaps TRBD1 as D (5 bases). The germline CDR1 and CDR2 sequences are SGHRS and YFSETQ. The CDR3 has 14 residues. V lost 3 bases and J 1 base, leaving 8 bases between the germline ends.

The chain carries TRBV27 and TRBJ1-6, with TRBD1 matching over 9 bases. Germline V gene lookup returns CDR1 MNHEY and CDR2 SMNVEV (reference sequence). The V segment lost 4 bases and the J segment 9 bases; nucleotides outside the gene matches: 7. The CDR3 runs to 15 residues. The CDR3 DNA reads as TGTGCCAGCAGTTCCTCCGACAGGGGGAGTTCACCCCTCCACTTT. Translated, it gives CASSSSDRGSSPLHF.

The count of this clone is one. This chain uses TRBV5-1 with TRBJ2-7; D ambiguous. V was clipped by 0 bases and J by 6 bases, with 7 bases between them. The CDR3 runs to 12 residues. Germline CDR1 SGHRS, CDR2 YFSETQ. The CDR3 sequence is CASSLVDREQYF. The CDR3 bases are TGCGCCAGCAGCTTGGTAGACCGCGAGCAGTACTTC.

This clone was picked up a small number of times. The CDR3 here is CASSQLYTEQFF. In nucleotides, the CDR3 is TGTGCCAGCAGCCAACTATATACTGAGCAGTTCTTC. This chain links TRBV3-1 (or the pseudogene TRBV3-2) with TRBJ2-1; no clear D gene. V lost 2 bases, J lost 9 bases, and 8 bases lay in between. The CDR3 sequence is 12 residues long. Germline CDR1 LGHDT, CDR2 YNNKEL (reference sequence).

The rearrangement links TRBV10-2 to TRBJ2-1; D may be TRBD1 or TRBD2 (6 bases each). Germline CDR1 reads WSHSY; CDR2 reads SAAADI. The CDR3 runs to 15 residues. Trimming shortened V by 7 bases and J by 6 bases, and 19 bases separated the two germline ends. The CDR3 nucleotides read TGCGCCAGCAAGCCTCTAGCGCGAGGGGGCAATGAGCAGTTCTTC. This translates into CASKPLARGGNEQFF.

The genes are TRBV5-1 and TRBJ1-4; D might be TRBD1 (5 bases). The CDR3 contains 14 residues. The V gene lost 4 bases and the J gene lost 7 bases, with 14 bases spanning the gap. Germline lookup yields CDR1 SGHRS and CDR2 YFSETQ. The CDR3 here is CASSTGTYREKLFF. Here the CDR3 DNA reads TGCGCCAGCAGCACCGGGACCTACCGTGAAAAACTGTTTTTT.

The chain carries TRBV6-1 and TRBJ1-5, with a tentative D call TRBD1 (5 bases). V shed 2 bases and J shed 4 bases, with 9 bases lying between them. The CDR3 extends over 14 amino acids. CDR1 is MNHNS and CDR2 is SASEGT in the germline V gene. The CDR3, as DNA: TGTGCCAGCAGTGAAAGGTGGGGGAATCAGCCCCAGCATTTT. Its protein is CASSERWGNQPQHF.

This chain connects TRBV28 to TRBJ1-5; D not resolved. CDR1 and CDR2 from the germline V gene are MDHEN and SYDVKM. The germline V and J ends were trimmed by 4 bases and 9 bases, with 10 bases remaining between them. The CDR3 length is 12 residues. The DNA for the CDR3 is TGTGCCAGCAGTTCCTACTCGTGGCCCCAGCATTTT. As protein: CASSSYSWPQHF.

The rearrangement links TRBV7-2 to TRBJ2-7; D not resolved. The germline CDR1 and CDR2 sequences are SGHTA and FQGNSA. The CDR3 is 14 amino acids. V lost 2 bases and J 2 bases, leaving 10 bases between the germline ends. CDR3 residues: CASSLRVPPYEQYF. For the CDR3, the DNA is TGTGCCAGCAGCTTAAGGGTACCACCCTACGAGCAGTACTTC.